This T cell receptor beta chain was retrieved from a study of blood T cell repertoires in COVID-19. The overall study: Acute-phase and convalescent COVID-19 samples originated in the United States, Italy and Spain. The cDNA or gDNA used as material had been derived from T cells, B-cell-depleted T cells, or PBMCs.

Seattle cases were enrolled at active infection and followed longitudinally. Sequencing was performed with immunoSEQ multiplex PCR; in TCRdb, only in-frame clones are kept and a portion is missing. The data contain approximately 110,000 clones, 85% to 90% of them singletons. The V and J ends lost 2 bases and 5 bases, in that order; junction bases with no gene match: 2. CDR1 SGDLS and CDR2 YYNGEE come from the germline V gene. CDR3 size: 14 residues. The sequenced material came from peripheral blood. This receptor was obtained from a woman of 80 years or more with COVID-19, enrolled during active disease. The rearrangement uses TRBV9 and TRBJ2-5; TRBD1 matches 11 bases. This CDR3 reads CASSVGQGGETQYF. The CDR3 coding sequence is TGTGCCAGCAGCGTGGGACAGGGGGGGGAGACCCAGTACTTC. Full variable domain (outside the CDR3, taken from reference TRBV9 and TRBJ2-5): DSGVTQTPKHLITATGQRVTLRCSPRSGDLSVYWYQQSLDQGLQFLIQYYNGEERAKGNILERFSAQQFPDLHSELNLSSLELGDSALYFCASSVGQGGETQYFGPGTRLLVL.